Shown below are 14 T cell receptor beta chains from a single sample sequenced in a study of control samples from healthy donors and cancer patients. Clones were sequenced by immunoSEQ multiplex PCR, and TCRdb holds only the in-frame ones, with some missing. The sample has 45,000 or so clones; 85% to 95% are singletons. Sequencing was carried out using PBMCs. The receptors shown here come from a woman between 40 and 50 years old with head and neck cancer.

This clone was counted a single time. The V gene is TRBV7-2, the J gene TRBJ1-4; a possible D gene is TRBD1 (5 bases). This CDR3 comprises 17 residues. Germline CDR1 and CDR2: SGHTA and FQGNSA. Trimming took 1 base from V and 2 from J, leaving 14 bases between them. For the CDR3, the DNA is TGTGCCAGCAGCTTAGTTGGGGCCCCGACCACTAATGAAAAACTGTTTTTT. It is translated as CASSLVGAPTTNEKLFF.

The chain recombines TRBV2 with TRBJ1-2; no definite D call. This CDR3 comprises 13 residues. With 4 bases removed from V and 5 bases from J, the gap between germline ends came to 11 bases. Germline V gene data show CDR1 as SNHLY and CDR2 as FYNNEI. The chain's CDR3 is CASSGGSQYGYTF. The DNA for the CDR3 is TGTGCCAGCAGTGGAGGCAGTCAGTATGGCTACACCTTC. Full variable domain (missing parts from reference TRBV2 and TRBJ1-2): EPEVTQTPSHQVTQMGQEVILRCVPISNHLYFYWYRQILGQKVEFLVSFYNNEISEKSEIFDDQFSVERPDGSNFTLKIRSTKLEDSAMYFCASSGGSQYGYTFGSGTRLTVV.

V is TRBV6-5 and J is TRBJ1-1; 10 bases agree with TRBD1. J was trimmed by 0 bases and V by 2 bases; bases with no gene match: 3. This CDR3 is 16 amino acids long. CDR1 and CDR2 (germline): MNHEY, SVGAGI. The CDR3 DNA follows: TGTGCCAGCAGTTACGGGACAGGGGATATGAACACTGAAGCTTTCTTT. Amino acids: CASSYGTGDMNTEAFF.

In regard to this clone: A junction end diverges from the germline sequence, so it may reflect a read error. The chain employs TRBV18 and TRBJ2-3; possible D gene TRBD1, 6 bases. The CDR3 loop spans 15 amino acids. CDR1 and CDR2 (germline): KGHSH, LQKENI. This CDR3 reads CASPPQGSRTDTQYF. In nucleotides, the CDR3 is TGTGCCAGCCCACCACAGGGCTCGCGCACAGATACGCAGTATTTT.

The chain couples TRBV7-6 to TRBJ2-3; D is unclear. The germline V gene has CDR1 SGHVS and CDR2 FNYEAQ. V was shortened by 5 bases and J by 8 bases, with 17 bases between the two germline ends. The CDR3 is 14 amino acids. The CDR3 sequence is CASSPKGDRATQYF. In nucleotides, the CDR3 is TGTGCCAGCAGCCCGAAGGGCGATAGGGCTACGCAGTATTTT.

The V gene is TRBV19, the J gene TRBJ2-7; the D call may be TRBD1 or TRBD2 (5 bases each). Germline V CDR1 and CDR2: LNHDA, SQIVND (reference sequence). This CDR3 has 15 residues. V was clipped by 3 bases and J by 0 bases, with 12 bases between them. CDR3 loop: CASSIPGTVSYEQYF. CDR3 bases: TGTGCCAGTAGTATCCCGGGGACGGTCTCCTACGAGCAGTACTTC.

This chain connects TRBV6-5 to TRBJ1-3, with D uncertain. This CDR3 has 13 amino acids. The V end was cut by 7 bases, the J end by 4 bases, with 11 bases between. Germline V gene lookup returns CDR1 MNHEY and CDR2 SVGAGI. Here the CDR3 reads CASIQRQGNTIYF. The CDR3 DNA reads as TGTGCCAGCATTCAACGCCAGGGAAACACCATATATTTT.

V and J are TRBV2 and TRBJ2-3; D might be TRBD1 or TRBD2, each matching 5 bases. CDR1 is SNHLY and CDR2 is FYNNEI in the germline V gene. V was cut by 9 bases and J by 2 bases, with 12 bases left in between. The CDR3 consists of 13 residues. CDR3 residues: CASGGRVTDTQYF. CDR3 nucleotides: TGTGCCAGTGGGGGAAGGGTCACAGATACGCAGTATTTT. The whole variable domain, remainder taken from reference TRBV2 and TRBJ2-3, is EPEVTQTPSHQVTQMGQEVILRCVPISNHLYFYWYRQILGQKVEFLVSFYNNEISEKSEIFDDQFSVERPDGSNFTLKIRSTKLEDSAMYFCASGGRVTDTQYFGPGTRLTVL.

The chain's CDR3 is CASSLGAATGDIGNTEAFF. The CDR3 nucleotides are TGTGCCAGCAGCTTAGGGGCTGCGACAGGGGATATAGGGAACACTGAAGCTTTCTTT. The chain links TRBV11-2 to TRBJ1-1; 8 bases align to TRBD1. CDR1 is SGHAT and CDR2 is FQNNGV in the germline V gene. V dropped 1 base and J dropped 1; count of bases not matched to a gene: 14. The CDR3 has 19 residues.

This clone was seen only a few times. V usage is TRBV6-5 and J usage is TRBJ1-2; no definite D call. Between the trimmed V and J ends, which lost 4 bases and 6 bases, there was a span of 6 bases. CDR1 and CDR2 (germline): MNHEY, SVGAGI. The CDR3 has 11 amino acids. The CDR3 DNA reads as TGTGCCAGCAGTTCTCAGGATGGCTACACCTTC. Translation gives CASSSQDGYTF.

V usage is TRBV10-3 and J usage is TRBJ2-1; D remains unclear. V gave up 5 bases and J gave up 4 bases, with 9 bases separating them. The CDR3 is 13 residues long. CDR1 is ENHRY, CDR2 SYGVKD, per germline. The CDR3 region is CAISSDGYNEQFF. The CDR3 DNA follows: TGTGCCATCAGTTCCGACGGATACAATGAGCAGTTCTTC.

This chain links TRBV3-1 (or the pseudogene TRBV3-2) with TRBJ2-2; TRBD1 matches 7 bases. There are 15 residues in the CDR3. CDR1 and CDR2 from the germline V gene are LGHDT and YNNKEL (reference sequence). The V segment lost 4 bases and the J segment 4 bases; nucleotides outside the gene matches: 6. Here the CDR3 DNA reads TGTGCCAGCAGCCTCCCGGGACAGTCCACCGGGGAGCTGTTTTTT. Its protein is CASSLPGQSTGELFF.

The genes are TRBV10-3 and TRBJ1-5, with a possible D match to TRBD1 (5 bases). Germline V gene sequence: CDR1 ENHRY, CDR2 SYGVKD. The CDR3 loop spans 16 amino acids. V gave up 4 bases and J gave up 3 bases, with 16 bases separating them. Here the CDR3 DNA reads TGTGCCATCAGTGCTGCTACGGGCAGGGACAATCAGCCCCAGCATTTT. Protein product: CAISAATGRDNQPQHF.

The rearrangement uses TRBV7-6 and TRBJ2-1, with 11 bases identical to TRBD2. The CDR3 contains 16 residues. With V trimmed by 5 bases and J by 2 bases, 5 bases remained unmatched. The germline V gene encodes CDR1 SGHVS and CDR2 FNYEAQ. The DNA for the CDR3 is TGTGCCAGCAGCGCCAAACTAGCGGGAGCCTACAATGAGCAGTTCTTC. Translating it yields CASSAKLAGAYNEQFF.